This T cell receptor beta chain was identified in a study of CD8 T cells in ankylosing spondylitis. Study findings and constraints: Clones that were linked to disease were CD8+ and were relatively rare in peripheral blood.

Turning to this clonotype: The antigen remains unidentified. One junction end disagrees with the germline gene, perhaps due to a read error.

Germline CDR1 and CDR2: DFQATT and SNEGSKA (reference sequence). This CDR3 comprises 15 residues. TCRdb reanalysed the 5' RACE reads using MiXCR and keeps one entry per CDR3 protein. This table holds a few hundred thousand distinct CDR3 sequences, 18% found once. This clonotype originated in a male donor with ankylosing spondylitis or in good health (not recorded which). The source material was blood, either unsorted or a sorted T cell fraction (not recorded which). The chain carries TRBV20-1 and TRBJ1-5; a possible D gene is TRBD1 (6 bases). The CDR3 DNA is TGCAGTACTAGTGGGGGCCCTTTGAGCAATCAGCCCCAGCATTTT. This gives the protein CSTSGGPLSNQPQHF.